A selection of T cell receptor beta chains follows, all from one sample in a study of OX40 agonist ivuxolimab in advanced cancers. The data were produced by immunoSEQ multiplex PCR, yet TCRdb's version contains in-frame clones alone and is incomplete. The sample has about 16,000 clones, about four fifths seen once. The sample was CD4+ or CD8+ T cells sorted from blood, taken in a trial of the OX40 agonist ivuxolimab. The source is an adult with an advanced solid tumor such as melanoma, head and neck, liver or kidney cancer. CDR3s include the opening cysteine and the closing phenylalanine or tryptophan. D genes are given only for firm matches. Expanded clones are given a class, and other clones once, few, many or no size at all.

TRBV7-9,TRBD2,NA,TRBJ2-5,TGTGCCAGCAGCACAAGGAGGGGGACTAGGGAGGAGACCCAGTACTTC,CASSTRRGTREETQYF
TRBV28,NA,NA,TRBJ2-5,TGTGCCAGCAGCCGGGTTGGGGGACAAGAGACCCAGTACTTC,CASSRVGGQETQYF
TRBV7-2,NA,NA,TRBJ2-1,TGTGCCAGCAGCGCCACAAATGAGCAGTTCTTC,CASSATNEQFF
TRBV4-2,NA,NA,TRBJ1-3,TGTGCCAGCAGCCCAGACAGGCGGGGGCCACCCCTCTATTTT,CASSPDRRGPPLYF
TRBV20-1,NA,NA,TRBJ1-2,TGCAGTGCTAGAGACCCAGAAGGCTACACCTTC,CSARDPEGYTF
TRBV6-1,TRBD1,NA,TRBJ1-1,TGTGCCAGCAGTGGAGGGGGCGCGGAGGCTTTCTTT,CASSGGGAEAFF
TRBV6-6,NA,medium-sized,TRBJ2-7,TGTGCCAGCAGTTTTGGGGGCTCCACCTACGAGCAGTACTTC,CASSFGGSTYEQYF
TRBV28,NA,NA,TRBJ2-3,TGTGCCAGCAGTTTCCCCGAGGCTAGCACAGATACGCAGTATTTT,CASSFPEASTDTQYF
TRBV6-5,NA,NA,TRBJ2-1,TGTGCCAGCAGAAAAGGGCGGCATGAGCAGTTCTTC,CASRKGRHEQFF
TRBV9,TRBD2,NA,TRBJ2-3,TGTGCCAGCAGCGGGACTAGAAGCACAGATACGCAGTATTTT,CASSGTRSTDTQYF
TRBV28,NA,NA,TRBJ2-7,TGTGCCAGCAGCTCTAGGTGGTCCGAGCAGTACTTC,CASSSRWSEQYF
TRBV29-1,TRBD2,NA,TRBJ2-1,TGCAGCGTTGTTCGGGAGGCTGGGTATGAGCAGTTCTTC,CSVVREAGYEQFF
TRBV4-2,NA,NA,TRBJ2-3,TGTGCCAGCAGCCAAGAGAAGTCAGGGAGCACAGATACGCAGTATTTT,CASSQEKSGSTDTQYF
TRBV11-1,NA,NA,TRBJ2-7,TGTGCCAGCAGCACACAGGTCTACGAGCAGTACTTC,CASSTQVYEQYF
TRBV7-9,NA,few,TRBJ1-5,TGTGCCAGCAGCGTTCAAGCTCAGCCCCAGCATTTT,CASSVQAQPQHF
TRBV10-1,TRBD1,medium-sized,TRBJ2-7,TGCGCCAGCAGTGAGTCCAACCCGACAGGGGGCCACGAGCAGTACTTC,CASSESNPTGGHEQYF
TRBV7-9,NA,few,TRBJ1-1,TGTGCCAGCAGCCAACCCGTTGGGTCAGACGAAGCTTTCTTT,CASSQPVGSDEAFF
TRBV9,TRBD2,once,TRBJ2-4,TGTGCCAGCAGCCCACCTTCTAGCGGAGCCAAAAACATTCAGTACTTC,CASSPPSSGAKNIQYF
TRBV19,NA,NA,TRBJ2-5,TGTGCCAGTAGTATGGTCGGCGGGCAACAAGAGACCCAGTACTTC,CASSMVGGQQETQYF
TRBV11-2,TRBD2,few,TRBJ2-3,TGTGCCAGCAGCTTAGGTATGCTAGCGGGACCCACAGATACGCAGTATTTT,CASSLGMLAGPTDTQYF
TRBV4-3,TRBD2,few,TRBJ2-2,TGCGCCAGCAGCCAAGATGTCACGGGAGGCGCCGACGGGGAGCTGTTTTTT,CASSQDVTGGADGELFF
TRBV7-6,NA,NA,TRBJ2-5,TGTGCCAGCAGCTTAGTGTGGGGGTCAGAGACCCAGTACTTC,CASSLVWGSETQYF
TRBV4-3,NA,NA,TRBJ2-1,TGCGCCAGCAGCCAAGAGGTCGGGGGAAAGCAGTTCTTC,CASSQEVGGKQFF